What follows describes a single TCR beta chain. Its antigen is unknown. Amplified TCR beta CDR3 regions came from RNA transcripts. The HTBI primer set drove a first-round RT-PCR of the TCR CDR3. TCRdb recomputed calls from the multiplex PCR reads with MiXCR, one row per CDR3 protein. The sample includes about 400,000 distinct CDR3 sequences, about 14% of them seen just once. The authors obtained PBMCs from roughly 9.7 ml of fresh peripheral blood. This sample stems from a study of T cells in Graves' hyperthyroidism and ophthalmopathy. Overall study context: Blood was drawn when the patient was first diagnosed and still untreated.

Study observations and caveats: Patients with ophthalmopathy were separated from those with stable hyperthyroidism by a 13 V-J model.

Germline V gene sequence: CDR1 SGHRS, CDR2 YFSETQ. V was pared by 5 bases and J by 8 bases, with 10 bases of the junction left unmatched. CDR3 length: 14 amino acids. This TCR was sampled from a man aged 45-60 years with Graves' ophthalmopathy. What was sequenced was blood. V and J are TRBV5-1 and TRBJ2-1; 7 nucleotides line up with TRBD2. The CDR3 is CASRSAGSLDEQFF. In DNA form, the CDR3 reads TGCGCCAGCAGATCAGCGGGAAGTTTAGATGAGCAGTTCTTC.